This TCR beta chain was identified in a study of T cell clonotyping in hematopoietic cell transplantation. Data came from immunoSEQ multiplex PCR; TCRdb stores just in-frame clones and leaves some out. The sample carries around 12,000 clones, approximately 90% recorded once. The CDR3 sequence is 16 residues long. CDR1 is SGHTA, CDR2 FQGNSA, per germline. J lost 2 bases, V lost 2 bases, and 7 bases had no gene match. The chain joins TRBV7-2 to TRBJ2-5; TRBD1 agrees at 8 bases. This clonotype was sampled from a woman aged 50 to 65 in good health. Some clones in this sample may be carry-over from other donors' samples. Sample: peripheral blood mononuclear cells. The CDR3 spells CASSLSPGGGQETQYF. The CDR3 DNA sequence: TGTGCCAGCAGCTTATCCCCAGGGGGCGGACAAGAGACCCAGTACTTC.